The clone carrying this T cell receptor beta chain is judged medium-sized. Its target is unknown. The PCR contained 60 Vbeta and 13 Jbeta primers. Clones were read by immunoSEQ multiplex PCR, and TCRdb kept only the in-frame ones, dropping some. The table records some 14,000 clones, about 60% of them present only once. This sample is drawn from a study of cytomegalovirus exposure and HLA in healthy donors. The CDR3 contains 15 residues. The germline gives CDR1 SGHDT, CDR2 YYEEEE. With V trimmed by 2 bases and J by 6 bases, 8 bases remained unmatched. Study-level points and caveats: Other equally common chains were less clonally expanded than HLA-associated TCR beta chains, a later analysis showed. Apart from CMV serostatus, no immune exposure information was available. Accurate predictions that matched the HLA-A and HLA-B alleles of most subjects were reportedly made from TCR beta sequences. Later analysis placed DRB1 highest and HLA-C lowest in TCR association rates, which differed by HLA locus.

V gene TRBV5-6 combines with J gene TRBJ2-1, with TRBD2 matching over 7 bases. The clonotype originates from a woman between 50 and 59 years old in good health and CMV-seropositive. Sequenced material: PBMCs. The CDR3 is CASSLGLAARNEQFF. The CDR3 DNA reads TGTGCCAGCAGCTTAGGGCTAGCGGCCCGCAATGAGCAGTTCTTC.